This T cell receptor (beta chain) stems from a study of blood T cell repertoires in COVID-19. Overall study: Sites in the United States, Italy and Spain provided acute and convalescent COVID-19 samples. The analysed material was cDNA or gDNA that came from T cells, B-cell-depleted T cells, or PBMCs.

Authors' processing steps: The authors estimated nucleated cell counts from reference gene primer amplification. Produced via immunoSEQ multiplex PCR; TCRdb's table is partial and in-frame only. V, J and clone size are taken as reported in that table, and D and trimming were inferred from the DNA itself. The data hold tens of thousands of clones, with more than 75% observed a single time. Trimming pared 0 bases from V and 3 bases from J, leaving 8 bases between. From germline, CDR1 is MNHNY and CDR2 SVGAGI (reference sequence). The CDR3 runs to 14 residues. Sequencing used peripheral blood. The chain joins TRBV6-6 to TRBJ2-5, with D perhaps TRBD1 (6 bases). The sequence was obtained from a human donor in a cohort sampled during active COVID-19. In DNA form, the CDR3 reads TGTGCCAGCAGTTACTCCCAGGGGAAAGAGACCCAGTACTTC. It translates to CASSYSQGKETQYF.